Listed below are T cell receptor beta chains from one sample, sequenced in a study of blood T cell repertoires in COVID-19. Data came from immunoSEQ multiplex PCR; TCRdb stores just in-frame clones and leaves some out. Counted here are about 230,000 clones, roughly 84% occurring once; the ten biggest clones make up around 0.97%. Sequencing used peripheral blood. These receptors originate from a middle-aged man with acute or convalescent COVID-19. Both conserved end residues are part of each CDR3. A D gene is named only where the DNA matches it firmly.

V gene: TRBV6-5; D gene: .; CDR3 protein: CASSYSRGGYTF
V gene: TRBV9; D gene: .; CDR3 protein: CASSVGQVSSSGNTIYF
V gene: TRBV21-1; D gene: .; CDR3 protein: CASSKDKGYYGYTF
V gene: TRBV19; D gene: .; CDR3 protein: CASSKKTLGGQPQHF
V gene: TRBV23-1; D gene: .; CDR3 protein: CASTGGHSSPLHF
V gene: TRBV6-2/TRBV6-3; D gene: .; CDR3 protein: CASSYSRTGGAPLHF
V gene: TRBV5-1; D gene: .; CDR3 protein: CASSLEGDPWGEQFF
V gene: TRBV29-1; D gene: .; CDR3 protein: CSVILTEAFF
V gene: TRBV3-1/TRBV3-2; D gene: TRBD2; CDR3 protein: CASSQRTSGTDEQFF
V gene: TRBV7-2; D gene: .; CDR3 protein: CASSLDGEREKLFF
V gene: TRBV7-2; D gene: TRBD1; CDR3 protein: CASSLQGGMNGYTF
V gene: TRBV9; D gene: .; CDR3 protein: CASSVDLNTEAFF
V gene: TRBV6-6; D gene: .; CDR3 protein: CASSVQSEAFF
V gene: TRBV5-6; D gene: TRBD1; CDR3 protein: CASSSPDRDNGYTF
V gene: TRBV19; D gene: TRBD1; CDR3 protein: CASSQQGAGTDTQYF
V gene: TRBV5-4; D gene: .; CDR3 protein: CASSLGAGELFF
V gene: TRBV4-3; D gene: .; CDR3 protein: CASSPSWGYHPGVSCRNQPQHF
V gene: TRBV7-9; D gene: .; CDR3 protein: CASTSVGMENTIYF
V gene: TRBV27; D gene: .; CDR3 protein: CASSSQGGFGYTF
V gene: TRBV19; D gene: .; CDR3 protein: CASSRQGNEKLFF
V gene: TRBV18; D gene: .; CDR3 protein: CASSRQQNTEAFF
V gene: TRBV15; D gene: TRBD1; CDR3 protein: CATSGAFGTGVDGYTF
V gene: TRBV20-1; D gene: .; CDR3 protein: CSASTANEQFF
V gene: TRBV19; D gene: TRBD2; CDR3 protein: CASSGGLADSEQFF
V gene: TRBV28; D gene: .; CDR3 protein: CASSLRQNYGYTF
V gene: TRBV19; D gene: TRBD2; CDR3 protein: CASNSGGTDTQYF
V gene: TRBV18; D gene: .; CDR3 protein: CASSPPSGYEQYF
V gene: TRBV11-1; D gene: .; CDR3 protein: CASSSNSNQPQHF
V gene: TRBV5-8; D gene: TRBD1; CDR3 protein: CASSLQGAYEQYF
V gene: TRBV5-1; D gene: .; CDR3 protein: CASSLETVGGYTF
V gene: TRBV10-3; D gene: TRBD2; CDR3 protein: CAISDTSGGLNEQFF
V gene: TRBV7-9; D gene: .; CDR3 protein: CASSLDTGKNTEAFF
V gene: TRBV6-5; D gene: .; CDR3 protein: CASSRGQKGNTIYF
V gene: TRBV29-1; D gene: TRBD2; CDR3 protein: CSVEDLAGPKTRETQYF
V gene: TRBV28; D gene: .; CDR3 protein: CASSPGTKNIQYF
V gene: TRBV7-9; D gene: .; CDR3 protein: CASSQTGGYTF
V gene: TRBV5-5; D gene: .; CDR3 protein: CASNYPSGEKLFF
V gene: TRBV2; D gene: TRBD1; CDR3 protein: CASSPGQVYYGYTF
V gene: TRBV29-1; D gene: TRBD1; CDR3 protein: CSVEEGANTEAFF
V gene: TRBV27; D gene: TRBD2; CDR3 protein: CASSSLGGEQYF
V gene: TRBV4-3; D gene: .; CDR3 protein: CASSQGAGSWNEQYF
V gene: TRBV5-1; D gene: TRBD2; CDR3 protein: CASSPFGLAGNQETQYF
V gene: TRBV18; D gene: TRBD2; CDR3 protein: CASSRTSGGAETQYF
V gene: TRBV4-1; D gene: .; CDR3 protein: CASSQDGRGPYTQYF
V gene: TRBV6-5; D gene: .; CDR3 protein: CASRAGGGNTIYF
V gene: TRBV6-5; D gene: .; CDR3 protein: CASSYREMGVEAFF
V gene: TRBV3-1/TRBV3-2; D gene: TRBD1; CDR3 protein: CASSQAIGTASGNTIYF
V gene: TRBV9; D gene: TRBD1; CDR3 protein: CASSPQDRAKNYGYTF
V gene: TRBV5-1; D gene: .; CDR3 protein: CASSLGGEASTGELFF